This T cell receptor beta chain came from a study of blood T cell repertoires in COVID-19 (dated by TCRdb to the early 2020s). About the full investigation: Samples covering the acute and convalescent phases of COVID-19 were provided by collaborators in the United States, Italy and Spain. The material from the prospective study consisted of cDNA or gDNA derived from T cells, B-cell-depleted T cells, or PBMCs. The dataset comprised deeply sampled blood TCRbeta repertoires from subjects exposed to, actively infected with, or recovered from COVID-19. The repertoires were made available in a free public database intended to serve as a resource for research on the immune response to SARS-CoV-2. Samples were obtained from the ongoing ImmuneRACE study (first 160 participants) and from about 1,300 subjects provided by 6 global collaborators. The sample metadata nearly always contained a de-identified subject ID, COVID-19 status, age in years and sex. Where HLA class I and class II types were available, the types were taken from metadata supplied by the sample provider, not from assay-based typing. The research as a whole found: The amount of clinical and demographic metadata varied by source and participant and was provided uncurated.

TCRbeta CDR3 regions were amplified from genomic DNA by means of the immunoSEQ Assay, a bias-controlled multiplex PCR. Concerning the study's data processing: Within the assay, amplification of reference gene primers was used to estimate how many nucleated cells each sample contained. Sequence reads were collapsed and filtered to measure the absolute abundance of every unique TCRbeta CDR3 rearrangement. For each sample, productive Simpson clonality was calculated by taking the square root of Simpson's diversity index across productive rearrangements. TCRdb limited this immuneACCESS table to in-frame rearrangements with V and J called. A share of clones is missing; checked studies link under half to unresolved V genes, and the rest is unexplained. V, J and clone size are taken as reported in that table, and D and trimming were inferred from the DNA itself. This sample comprises 200,000 or so clones, roughly 90% of them detected only once. The ten biggest clones cover 3% to 4.5% of the sample.

Participants in the prospective study were aged about 18 to 95 years, lived in some 24 United States geographic areas, and enrolled through a virtual design. In the prospective study, participants were assigned to cohorts based on the clinical history participants reported in a screening survey and a study questionnaire. Mobile phlebotomists in the prospective study collected whole blood, serum and a nasopharyngeal or oropharyngeal swab from every participant. Participants in the prospective study had the option to provide additional blood draws and questionnaires over a roughly two-month period. Before DNA extraction, blood samples from the prospective study were shipped at room temperature or frozen. To note about this clone: The antigen it binds to is not known. No base quality values were provided; no much bigger clone lies one nucleotide off.

V is clipped by 0 bases and J by 5 bases, and the sequence between their germline boundaries is 16 bases long. The CDR3, cysteine through phenylalanine, is 16 amino acids long. The read is trimmed to its CDR3 DNA, 48 bases read in frame from base 1. CDR1 is given as MNHEY and CDR2 as SMNVEV, both from the germline V gene (reference sequence). The chain is assembled from TRBV27 and TRBJ1-1; too little of a D gene remains to name it. Sequencing was performed on PBMCs or T cells enriched from blood (not recorded which). The origin of this receptor is a woman in her 40s with acute COVID-19. This receptor has the CDR3 CASSLSVSGSGTEAFF. The DNA reads TGTGCCAGCAGTTTATCGGTATCAGGCTCGGGAACTGAAGCTTTCTTT.